A selection of T cell receptor beta chains follows, all from one sample in a study of Ad26.COV2.S vaccination and SARS-CoV-2 variants. The repertoire was sequenced with immunoSEQ multiplex PCR; TCRdb's copy has only in-frame clones and lacks some. The sample records roughly 330,000 clones, 75% to 90% being singletons. The sequencing used peripheral blood, collected in a trial of Ad26.COV2.S vaccine versus placebo. The receptors come from a person aged 18 to 65 who received the Ad26.COV2.S COVID-19 vaccine or a placebo. CDR3s leave out the opening cysteine and the closing phenylalanine or tryptophan. Each record gives: clone size, CDR3 length, V gene, J gene, CDR3 protein. Clone size is stated in some rows and not others, as once, few, many or a class when expanded.

-,11,TRBV15,TRBJ1-4,ATSGGVWEKLF
-,9,TRBV29-1,TRBJ1-1,SVKGSSEAF
-,11,TRBV9,TRBJ1-2,ASSPDGNYGYT
-,10,TRBV2,TRBJ2-1,ARDRGYNEQF
-,13,TRBV7-2,TRBJ2-1,ASSLYPGQYNEQF
-,10,TRBV30,TRBJ1-2,AWKGQSHGYT
few,13,TRBV29-1,TRBJ2-2,SVQGVSRNTGELF
-,14,TRBV5-6,TRBJ2-1,ASSLGSKSSYNEQF
-,11,TRBV6-2/TRBV6-3,TRBJ1-2,ASSYGIGYGYT
once,13,TRBV7-2,TRBJ1-1,ASSVQGLAATEAF
-,15,TRBV4-1,TRBJ1-3,ASSQGLARGLGNTIY
-,15,TRBV27,TRBJ1-4,ASSFSSGGAGDEKLF
-,12,TRBV7-2,TRBJ1-5,ASSPQNSNQPQH
-,12,TRBV2,TRBJ1-2,ASRPGQGDYGYT
-,11,TRBV29-1,TRBJ1-3,SVVVGAGNTIY
-,13,TRBV19,TRBJ1-2,ASRQRAATNYGYT
once,11,TRBV11-2,TRBJ2-1,ASSQQGDNEQF
-,13,TRBV27,TRBJ2-7,ASSSGQGTYYEQY
-,10,TRBV4-2,TRBJ2-1,ASSQTGDEQF
-,11,TRBV5-1,TRBJ1-1,ASSLGTGREAF
-,14,TRBV10-2,TRBJ2-7,ASSESTAGSFYEQY
-,12,TRBV21-1,TRBJ1-2,ASSERDREYGYT
-,12,TRBV4-3,TRBJ2-7,ASSQEQGSGEQY
-,14,TRBV4-1,TRBJ2-1,ASSQISGRAYNEQF
once,13,TRBV29-1,TRBJ1-5,SVEDQGGSNQPQH
-,10,TRBV18,TRBJ2-5,ASSRLGETQY
-,12,TRBV13,TRBJ2-5,ASSRTGPQETQY
-,12,TRBV4-3,TRBJ1-1,ASSQDEGLPEAF
-,12,TRBV4-3,TRBJ1-1,ASSQEYRNTEAF
-,13,TRBV7-8,TRBJ1-5,ASSLGTGAREPQH
-,9,TRBV6-2/TRBV6-3,TRBJ2-3,ASSYMDTQY
few,13,TRBV3-1/TRBV3-2,TRBJ1-6,ASSTQGAGASPLH
-,15,TRBV3-1/TRBV3-2,TRBJ2-1,ASSPSSGTGRYNEQF
-,12,TRBV19,TRBJ1-3,ASRILGQGDTIY
-,12,TRBV6-4,TRBJ1-2,ASSPVNLPYGYT
once,11,TRBV30,TRBJ1-5,AWSVDAGELQH
-,13,TRBV18,TRBJ1-1,ASSLLMQFGTEAF
-,13,TRBV7-9,TRBJ1-5,ASSLDRESNQPQH
-,13,TRBV7-9,TRBJ2-5,ASSLVYGEEATQY
-,9,TRBV5-1,TRBJ2-5,ASREQETQY
-,11,TRBV4-3,TRBJ1-5,ASSQGENQPQH
once,16,TRBV12-5,TRBJ1-2,ASGLVLDRVIGPYGYT
-,12,TRBV6-6,TRBJ1-1,ASSAGQGNTEAF
few,11,TRBV27,TRBJ2-1,ASSPTRGDEQF
-,11,TRBV28,TRBJ1-2,ASSLTGQDGYT
once,14,TRBV9,TRBJ1-5,ASMIRGRLLRQPQH
-,11,TRBV7-9,TRBJ2-5,ASSRTEEETQY
-,12,TRBV18,TRBJ2-5,ASSPGTVQETQY
-,11,TRBV28,TRBJ2-7,ASSWEGPYEQY
once,13,TRBV6-2/TRBV6-3,TRBJ1-2,ASSYSSKGQGGYT